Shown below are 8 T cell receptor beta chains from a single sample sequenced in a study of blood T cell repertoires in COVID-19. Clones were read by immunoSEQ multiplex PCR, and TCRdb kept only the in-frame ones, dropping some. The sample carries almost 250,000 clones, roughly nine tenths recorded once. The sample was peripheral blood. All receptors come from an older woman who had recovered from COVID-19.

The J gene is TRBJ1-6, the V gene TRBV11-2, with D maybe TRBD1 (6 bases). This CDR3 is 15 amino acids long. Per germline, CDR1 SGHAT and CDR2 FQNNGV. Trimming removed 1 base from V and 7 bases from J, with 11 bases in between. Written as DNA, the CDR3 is TGTGCCAGCAGCTTAGTGCAGGGGTGGAATTCACCCCTCCACTTT. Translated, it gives CASSLVQGWNSPLHF.

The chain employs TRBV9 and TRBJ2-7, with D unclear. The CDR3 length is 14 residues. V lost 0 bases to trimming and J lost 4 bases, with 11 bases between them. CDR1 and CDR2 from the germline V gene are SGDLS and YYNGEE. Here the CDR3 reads CASSVGSARYEQYF. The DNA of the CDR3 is TGTGCCAGCAGCGTAGGTTCAGCTAGGTACGAGCAGTACTTC. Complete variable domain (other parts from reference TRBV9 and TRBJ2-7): DSGVTQTPKHLITATGQRVTLRCSPRSGDLSVYWYQQSLDQGLQFLIQYYNGEERAKGNILERFSAQQFPDLHSELNLSSLELGDSALYFCASSVGSARYEQYFGPGTRLTVT.

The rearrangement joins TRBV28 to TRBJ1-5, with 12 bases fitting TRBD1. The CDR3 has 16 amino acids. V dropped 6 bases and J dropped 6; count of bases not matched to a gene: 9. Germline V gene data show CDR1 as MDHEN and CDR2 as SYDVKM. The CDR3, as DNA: TGTGCCAGCAGCTCGGGACAGGGGGCGCGGGGTCAGCCCCAGCATTTT. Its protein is CASSSGQGARGQPQHF.

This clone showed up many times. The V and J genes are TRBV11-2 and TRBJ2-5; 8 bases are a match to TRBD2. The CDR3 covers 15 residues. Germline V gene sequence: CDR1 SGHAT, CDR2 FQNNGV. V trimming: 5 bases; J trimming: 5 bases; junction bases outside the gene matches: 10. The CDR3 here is CASSLRGSGVETQYF. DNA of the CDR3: TGTGCCAGCAGCCTCAGGGGTAGCGGGGTGGAGACCCAGTACTTC.

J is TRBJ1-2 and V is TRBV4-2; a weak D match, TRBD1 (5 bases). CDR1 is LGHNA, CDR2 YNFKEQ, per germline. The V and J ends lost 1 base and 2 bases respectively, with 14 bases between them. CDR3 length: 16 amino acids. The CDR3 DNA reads TGTGCCAGCAGCCAAGTGGGGGGGTTGGCCAACTATGGCTACACCTTC. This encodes CASSQVGGLANYGYTF.

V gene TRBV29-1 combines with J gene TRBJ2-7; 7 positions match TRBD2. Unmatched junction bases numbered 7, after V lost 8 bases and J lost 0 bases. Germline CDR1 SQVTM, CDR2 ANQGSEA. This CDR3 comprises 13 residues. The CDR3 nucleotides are TGCAGCTTGGCGTTAGCGGGCTCCTACGAGCAGTACTTC. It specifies CSLALAGSYEQYF.

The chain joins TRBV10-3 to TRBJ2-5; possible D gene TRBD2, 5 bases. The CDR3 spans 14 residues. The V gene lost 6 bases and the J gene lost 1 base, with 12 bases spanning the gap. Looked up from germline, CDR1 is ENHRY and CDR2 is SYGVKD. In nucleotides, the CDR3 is TGTGCCATCAGCCTCGGACTGATCCAAGAGACCCAGTACTTC. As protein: CAISLGLIQETQYF.

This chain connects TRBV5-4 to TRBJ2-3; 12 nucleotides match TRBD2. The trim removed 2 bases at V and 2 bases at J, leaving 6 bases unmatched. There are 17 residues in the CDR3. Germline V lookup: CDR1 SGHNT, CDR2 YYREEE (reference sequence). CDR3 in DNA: TGTGCCAGCAGCTTAGATGGACTAGCGGGGACCACAGATACGCAGTATTTT. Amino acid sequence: CASSLDGLAGTTDTQYF.